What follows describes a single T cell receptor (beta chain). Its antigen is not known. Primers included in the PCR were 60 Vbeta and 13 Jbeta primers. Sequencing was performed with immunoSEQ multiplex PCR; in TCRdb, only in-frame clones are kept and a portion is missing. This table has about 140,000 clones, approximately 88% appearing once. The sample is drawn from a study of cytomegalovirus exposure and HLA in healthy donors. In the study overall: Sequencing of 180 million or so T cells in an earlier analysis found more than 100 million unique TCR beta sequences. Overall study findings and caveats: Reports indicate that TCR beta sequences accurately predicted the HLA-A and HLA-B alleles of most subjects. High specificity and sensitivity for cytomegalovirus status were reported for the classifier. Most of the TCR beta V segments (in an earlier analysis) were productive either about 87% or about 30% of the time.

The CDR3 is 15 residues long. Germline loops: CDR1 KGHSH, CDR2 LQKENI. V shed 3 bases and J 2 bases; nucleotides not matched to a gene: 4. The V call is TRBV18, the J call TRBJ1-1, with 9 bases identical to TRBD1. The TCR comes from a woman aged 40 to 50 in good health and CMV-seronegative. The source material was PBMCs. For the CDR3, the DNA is TGTGCCAGCTCACCTCAGACAGGGGGAAACACTGAAGCTTTCTTT. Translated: CASSPQTGGNTEAFF.